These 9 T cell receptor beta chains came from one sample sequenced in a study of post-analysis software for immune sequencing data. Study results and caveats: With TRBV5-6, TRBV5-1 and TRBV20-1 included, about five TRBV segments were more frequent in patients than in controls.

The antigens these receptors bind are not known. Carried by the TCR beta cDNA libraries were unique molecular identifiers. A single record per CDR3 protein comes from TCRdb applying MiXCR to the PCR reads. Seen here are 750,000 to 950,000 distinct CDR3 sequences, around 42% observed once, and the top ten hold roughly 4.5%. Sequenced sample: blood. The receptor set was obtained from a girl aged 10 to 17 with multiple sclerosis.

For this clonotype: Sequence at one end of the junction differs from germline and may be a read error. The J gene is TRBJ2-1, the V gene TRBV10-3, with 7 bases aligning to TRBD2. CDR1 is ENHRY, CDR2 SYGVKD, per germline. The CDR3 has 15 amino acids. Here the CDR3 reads CAISESGEGYNKQFF. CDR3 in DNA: TGTGCCATCAGTGAGTCGGGGGAGGGTTACAATAAGCAGTTCTTC.

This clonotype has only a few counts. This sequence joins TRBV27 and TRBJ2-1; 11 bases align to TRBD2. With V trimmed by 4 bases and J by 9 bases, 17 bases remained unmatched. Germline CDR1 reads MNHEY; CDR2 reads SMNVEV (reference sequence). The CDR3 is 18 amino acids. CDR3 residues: CASSSAGGSGRAFTEQFF. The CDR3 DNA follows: TGTGCCAGCAGTTCCGCGGGTGGTAGCGGGAGGGCCTTCACTGAGCAGTTCTTC.

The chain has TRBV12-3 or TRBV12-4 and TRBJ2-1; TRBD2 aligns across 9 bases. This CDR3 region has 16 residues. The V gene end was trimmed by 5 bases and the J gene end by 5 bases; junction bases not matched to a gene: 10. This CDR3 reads CASSTSSGRIHNEQFF. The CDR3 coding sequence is TGTGCCAGCAGTACAAGCAGCGGGAGGATCCACAATGAGCAGTTCTTC.

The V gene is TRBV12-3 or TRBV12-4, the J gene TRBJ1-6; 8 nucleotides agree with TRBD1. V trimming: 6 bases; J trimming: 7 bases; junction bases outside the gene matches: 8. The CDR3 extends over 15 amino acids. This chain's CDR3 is CASRVQGASNSPLHF. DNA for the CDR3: TGTGCCAGCAGGGTTCAGGGGGCCTCGAATTCACCCCTCCACTTT.

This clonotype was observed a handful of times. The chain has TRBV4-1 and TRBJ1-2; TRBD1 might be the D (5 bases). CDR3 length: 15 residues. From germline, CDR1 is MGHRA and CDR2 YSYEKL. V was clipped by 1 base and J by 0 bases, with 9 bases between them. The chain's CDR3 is CASSQGGAANYGYTF. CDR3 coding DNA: TGCGCCAGCAGCCAAGGAGGGGCAGCTAACTATGGCTACACCTTC.

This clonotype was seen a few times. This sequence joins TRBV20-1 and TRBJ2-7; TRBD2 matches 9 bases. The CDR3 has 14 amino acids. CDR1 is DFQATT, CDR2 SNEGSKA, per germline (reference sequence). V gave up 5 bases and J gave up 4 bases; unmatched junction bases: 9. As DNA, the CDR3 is TGCAGTGCTTCCTGGAACGCGGGAGGGTACGAGCAGTACTTC. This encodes CSASWNAGGYEQYF.

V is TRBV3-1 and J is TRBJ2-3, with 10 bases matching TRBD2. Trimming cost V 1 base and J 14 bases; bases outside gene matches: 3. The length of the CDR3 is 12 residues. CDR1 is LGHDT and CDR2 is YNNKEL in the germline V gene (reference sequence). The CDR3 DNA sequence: TGTGCCAGCAGCCAAGGGACTAGCGGAACGTATTTT. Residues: CASSQGTSGTYF.

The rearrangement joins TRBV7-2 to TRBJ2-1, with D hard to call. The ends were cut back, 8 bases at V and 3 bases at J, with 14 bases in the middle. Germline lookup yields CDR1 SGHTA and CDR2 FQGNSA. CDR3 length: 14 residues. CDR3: CASLSQRDYNEQFF. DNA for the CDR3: TGTGCCAGCCTTAGCCAGCGAGACTACAATGAGCAGTTCTTC. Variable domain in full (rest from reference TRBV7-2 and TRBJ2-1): GAGVSQSPSNKVTEKGKDVELRCDPISGHTALYWYRQSLGQGLEFLIYFQGNSAPDKSGLPSDRFSAERTGGSVSTLTIQRTQQEDSAVYLCASLSQRDYNEQFFGPGTRLTVL.

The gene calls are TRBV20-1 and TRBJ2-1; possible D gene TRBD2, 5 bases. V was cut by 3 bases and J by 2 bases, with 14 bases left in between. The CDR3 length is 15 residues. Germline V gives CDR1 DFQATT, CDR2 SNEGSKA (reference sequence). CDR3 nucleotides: TGCAGTGCTAGGCCTGGACTGCCCCCCTACAATGAGCAGTTCTTC. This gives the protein CSARPGLPPYNEQFF.